This TCR beta chain was documented in a study of blood T cell repertoires in COVID-19. Study in general: Specimens from acute and convalescent COVID-19 originated in the United States, Italy and Spain. PBMCs, B-cell-depleted T cells, or T cells provided the cDNA or gDNA that made up the material.

Trimming cost V 1 base and J 7 bases, with 10 bases left between them. The CDR3 extends over 14 amino acids. Germline loops: CDR1 LGHDT, CDR2 YNNKEL (reference sequence). In the authors' methods: By means of reference gene primer amplification, nucleated cell counts were estimated. The method was immunoSEQ multiplex PCR; TCRdb's version includes in-frame clones alone and lacks a portion of them. That table gives V, J and clone size, and the DNA gave D and trimming. The data contain some 110,000 clones, more than 75% of them singletons. The clonotype was recovered from a man aged 35 to 55 with acute or convalescent COVID-19. Material for sequencing was peripheral blood. The J gene is TRBJ2-2, the V gene TRBV3-1 (or the pseudogene TRBV3-2); D possibly corresponds to TRBD1 (5 bases). CDR3 sequence (DNA): TGTGCCAGCAGCCAAGGCAGGGCCAACGGGGAGCTGTTTTTT. Its translation: CASSQGRANGELFF.